The 17 T cell receptor beta chains reported below all come from one sample, sequenced in a study of T cell responses to AZD1222 COVID-19 vaccine. Generated by immunoSEQ multiplex PCR, the TCRdb table keeps only in-frame clones and is missing some. The top ten clones hold roughly 4.1% of a sample with 100,000 to 150,000 clones, around nine tenths of them seen once. Material: peripheral blood, obtained on day 0 of AZD1222 vaccination. The receptors shown here come from an adult in good health.

This clone was observed a handful of times. The chain recombines TRBV6-5 with TRBJ2-7; D is possibly TRBD1 or TRBD2 (5 bases each). The V end lost 6 bases, the J end lost 3 bases, and 18 bases lay between the germline ends. There are 15 residues in the CDR3. Germline V gene data show CDR1 as MNHEY and CDR2 as SVGAGI. As DNA, the CDR3 is TGTGCCAGCAGCTCTTATGGGGGATGGCTCTACGAGCAGTACTTC. Its protein product is CASSSYGGWLYEQYF.

This rearrangement joins TRBV6-5 to TRBJ1-6; D possibly corresponds to TRBD1 (5 bases). The V and J ends lost 8 bases and 5 bases respectively, with 10 bases between them. The CDR3 extends over 13 amino acids. The germline CDR1 and CDR2 sequences are MNHEY and SVGAGI. The CDR3 DNA reads TGTGCCAGCGCCAGGGCGAATAATTCACCCCTCCACTTT. It codes for CASARANNSPLHF.

The rearrangement joins TRBV15 to TRBJ1-6; D remains unclear. The V and J ends lost 5 bases and 10 bases respectively, with 12 bases between them. This CDR3 has 13 residues. The V gene's germline CDR1 is LNHNV and CDR2 YYDKDF (reference sequence). CDR3 DNA sequence: TGTGCCACCAGCGAGACTCTAGGGTCACCCCTCCACTTT. Translation: CATSETLGSPLHF. Using reference TRBV15 and TRBJ1-6 for the parts outside the CDR3, the full variable domain is DAMVIQNPRYQVTQFGKPVTLSCSQTLNHNVMYWYQQKSSQAPKLLFHYYDKDFNNEADTPDNFQSRRPNTSFCFLDIRSPGLGDTAMYLCATSETLGSPLHFGNGTRLTVT.

The chain carries TRBV30 and TRBJ2-2; D is undetermined. CDR3 size: 14 residues. Trimming took 3 bases from V and 1 from J, leaving 9 bases between them. The germline V gene encodes CDR1 GTSNPN and CDR2 SVGIG (reference sequence). CDR3 in amino acids: CAWRVWGNTGELFF. In DNA, the CDR3 is TGTGCCTGGAGAGTTTGGGGGAACACCGGGGAGCTGTTTTTT.

The chain recombines TRBV29-1 with TRBJ1-1; a possible D gene is TRBD1 (6 bases). This CDR3 is 14 amino acids long. Germline CDR1 and CDR2: SQVTM and ANQGSEA. V was cut by 4 bases and J by 11 bases, with 23 bases left in between. The CDR3 DNA reads as TGCAGCGTTGGCCCCGGGACAAGCCAGTGGGAGGCTTTCTTT. It encodes CSVGPGTSQWEAFF.

The CDR3 region is CASSTPPVDEAFF. Written as DNA, the CDR3 is TGTGCCAGCAGCACTCCTCCGGTAGATGAAGCTTTCTTT. The chain uses TRBV21-1 and TRBJ1-1. TRBV21-1 is annotated as a pseudogene. The CDR3 runs to 13 residues.

The V gene is TRBV5-1, the J gene TRBJ2-6; TRBD1 might be the D (5 bases). V dropped 2 bases and J dropped 2 bases, with 11 bases sitting between them. Looked up from germline, CDR1 is SGHRS and CDR2 is YFSETQ. There are 16 residues in the CDR3. CDR3 amino acids: CASSLRSGPGANVLTF. Here the CDR3 DNA reads TGCGCCAGCAGCTTAAGGTCAGGGCCTGGGGCCAACGTCCTGACTTTC.

This rearrangement joins TRBV29-1 to TRBJ2-6; D is tentatively TRBD1 or TRBD2 (5 bases each). CDR1 is SQVTM, CDR2 ANQGSEA, per germline. Trimming pared 5 bases from V and 2 bases from J, leaving 10 bases between. The CDR3 is 14 residues long. DNA of the CDR3: TGCAGCGTTTTTCGGGACGCTGGGGCCAACGTCCTGACTTTC. It translates to CSVFRDAGANVLTF.

This chain joins TRBV30 and TRBJ2-7; D is undetermined. CDR1 GTSNPN and CDR2 SVGIG come from the germline V gene (reference sequence). This CDR3 comprises 12 residues. Trimming took off 2 bases at V and 4 bases at J, with 9 bases between the two ends. The DNA of the CDR3 is TGTGCCTGGAGTCAGTCAGTTTACGAGCAGTACTTC. Translated, it gives CAWSQSVYEQYF.

Here the CDR3 DNA reads TGTGCCAGCAAGAGACGACAGTCAGCCTACGAGCAGTACTTC. Amino acid sequence: CASKRRQSAYEQYF. The chain combines TRBV6-5 with TRBJ2-7, with a tentative D call TRBD1 (5 bases). Germline-derived CDR1 and CDR2 are MNHEY and SVGAGI. This CDR3 contains 14 residues. V gave up 7 bases and J gave up 2 bases, with 15 bases separating them.

J is TRBJ2-5 and V is TRBV30; D is possibly TRBD1 or TRBD2 (7 bases each). The CDR3 has 14 residues. Between the trimmed V and J ends, which lost 2 bases and 4 bases, there was a span of 14 bases. Germline V gene lookup returns CDR1 GTSNPN and CDR2 SVGIG (reference sequence). The CDR3 region is CAWSSGGGRETQYF. The CDR3, as DNA: TGTGCCTGGAGTTCAGGGGGGGGCAGAGAGACCCAGTACTTC.

The chain joins TRBV9 to TRBJ2-1; D remains unclear. V lost 3 bases, J lost 8 bases, and 21 bases lay in between. CDR1 and CDR2 (germline): SGDLS, YYNGEE. This CDR3 is built from 16 residues. This chain's CDR3 is CASSALPDHRGDEQFF. Written as DNA, the CDR3 is TGTGCCAGCAGCGCCCTGCCGGACCACCGTGGGGATGAGCAGTTCTTC.

The chain couples TRBV19 to TRBJ2-1, with D maybe TRBD1 (5 bases). Trimming pared 3 bases from V and 4 bases from J, leaving 13 bases between. The CDR3 is 15 amino acids. CDR1 is LNHDA and CDR2 is SQIVND in the germline V gene (reference sequence). The CDR3 loop is CASSIGQGPYNEQFF. CDR3 in DNA: TGTGCCAGTAGTATCGGGCAGGGCCCGTACAATGAGCAGTTCTTC.

This clone was counted a few times. The chain links TRBV19 to TRBJ1-2; unclear D gene. Trimming stripped 5 bases from V and 6 bases from J, with 10 bases between. This CDR3 is built from 12 residues. Germline CDR1 and CDR2: LNHDA and SQIVND (reference sequence). DNA of the CDR3: TGTGCCAGTAGTGGAAGAATCGATGGCTACACCTTC. It yields the protein CASSGRIDGYTF.

This clone was detected once. The rearrangement links TRBV5-1 to TRBJ2-1; 8 bases map to TRBD2. This CDR3 spans 15 amino acids. Losses at the gene ends were 1 base for V and 6 bases for J; bases not matched to a gene: 6. Germline CDR1 SGHRS, CDR2 YFSETQ. CDR3 sequence reads: CASSLNGRAPNEQFF. CDR3 sequence (DNA): TGCGCCAGCAGCTTGAACGGGAGGGCCCCCAATGAGCAGTTCTTC.

The chain uses TRBV6-5 and TRBJ2-1; D not resolved. The germline V gene encodes CDR1 MNHEY and CDR2 SVGAGI. Deletions cut 8 bases from V and 2 bases from J, with 7 bases between. CDR3 size: 12 residues. CDR3: CASYGTYNEQFF. In DNA, the CDR3 is TGTGCCAGCTATGGTACCTACAATGAGCAGTTCTTC.

V usage is TRBV7-2 and J usage is TRBJ2-5, with D possibly matching TRBD2 (6 bases). V shed 5 bases and J shed 0 bases, with 13 bases lying between them. The CDR3 extends over 15 amino acids. Germline CDR1 reads SGHTA; CDR2 reads FQGNSA. CDR3 sequence: CASSPKPSDQETQYF. The DNA of the CDR3 is TGTGCCAGCAGCCCAAAACCTAGCGACCAAGAGACCCAGTACTTC.